These T cell receptor beta chains were read from a single sample in a study of shared clonotypes between healthy human individuals. The repertoire was sequenced with immunoSEQ multiplex PCR; TCRdb's copy has only in-frame clones and lacks some. Of more than 2 million clones listed, over 85% are singletons. Sequencing was done on a sample of naive CD8+ T cells from PBMCs. The receptor set was obtained from a man between 18 and 35 years old in good health. Some clones in this sample may be carry-over from other donors' samples. Each CDR3 is given with its conserved first and last residue. Fields, in order: D gene, clone size, J gene, V gene, CDR3 DNA, CDR3 protein. The D gene is left open where the match is weak. Size values are once, few and many counts, or a class for expanded clones, and some rows have none.

>TRBD1|few|TRBJ2-7|TRBV5-1
TGCGCCAGCAGCTGGGGACAGGGTAACGAGCAGTACTTC
CASSWGQGNEQYF
>TRBD1|-|TRBJ2-7|TRBV6-6
TGTGCCAGCACTGGGACAGACTCCTACGAGCAGTACTTC
CASTGTDSYEQYF
>TRBD2|-|TRBJ2-7|TRBV9
TGTGCCAGCAGCAGCGGGGTATCCTACGAGCAGTACTTC
CASSSGVSYEQYF
>-|-|TRBJ1-5|TRBV11-2
TGTGCCAGCAGCCGAGGGGCAGGGGATAATCAGCCCCAGCATTTT
CASSRGAGDNQPQHF
>-|-|TRBJ1-1|TRBV11-2
TGTGCCAGCAGCTGGGGGGGTGAAGCTTTCTTT
CASSWGGEAFF
>-|-|TRBJ2-1|TRBV13
TGTGCCAGCAGCATCCGCGGGGATAGCTCCTACAATGAGCAGTTCTTC
CASSIRGDSSYNEQFF
>TRBD1|once|TRBJ2-7|TRBV4-3
TGCGCCAGCAGCCAAGGGACAGGGGGGGCCTACGAGCAGTACTTC
CASSQGTGGAYEQYF
>-|-|TRBJ1-2|TRBV5-6
TGTGCCAGCACCTACACCAGGGACGACGGCTACACCTTC
CASTYTRDDGYTF
>TRBD2|-|TRBJ2-7|TRBV11-2
TGTGCCAGCAGCGGCTTGCTAGCGGGACCCACCTACGAGCAGTACTTC
CASSGLLAGPTYEQYF
>TRBD2|once|TRBJ2-2|TRBV29-1
TGCAGCGCGGCGGGAGGGCCCGGGACCGGGGAGCTGTTTTTT
CSAAGGPGTGELFF
>TRBD1|-|TRBJ1-5|TRBV28
TGTGCCAGCAGTCCGGGACAGGGAGGATACGGGCCCCAGCATTTT
CASSPGQGGYGPQHF
>TRBD2|-|TRBJ2-7|TRBV11-2
TGTGCCAGCAGCTTATTTGGCCAGGCCGGGAGGGCGCACGAGCAGTACTTC
CASSLFGQAGRAHEQYF
>-|-|TRBJ2-7|TRBV27
TGTGCCAGCAGGGGATCGACTCCATCATGGAACTCCTACGAGCAGTACTTC
CASRGSTPSWNSYEQYF
>-|-|TRBJ2-1|TRBV9
TGTGCCAGCAGCGAACAAGACAGTCACTCCTACAATGAGCAGTTCTTC
CASSEQDSHSYNEQFF
>TRBD2|-|TRBJ2-7|TRBV4-3
TGCGCCAGCAGACTTGGCAGCGGGAGGGCCTTAAGCTACGAGCAGTACTTC
CASRLGSGRALSYEQYF
>TRBD1|-|TRBJ2-3|TRBV27
TGTGCCAGCAGTTTAGTACCAGGGGGCATGCGTACGCAGTATTTT
CASSLVPGGMRTQYF
>-|-|TRBJ2-1|TRBV27
TGTGCCAGCAGTTTAGACAGATTATCCTACAATGAGCAGTTCTTC
CASSLDRLSYNEQFF
>-|-|TRBJ1-1|TRBV4-2
TGTGCCAGCAGCCTAGGGGCCTCGGGGACTGAAGCTTTCTTT
CASSLGASGTEAFF
>-|-|TRBJ1-5|TRBV10-3
TGTGCCATCAGTGGGGTACTCCTGGTTGGGGCGCCTGACGGTCAGCCCCAGCATTTT
CAISGVLLVGAPDGQPQHF
>TRBD2|-|TRBJ2-1|TRBV6-6
TGTGCCAGCAGTTTTCCCGGGGGGGGTATGGAGCAGTTCTTC
CASSFPGGGMEQFF
>-|-|TRBJ2-2|TRBV7-9
TGTGCCAGCAGCCCTGACCCGACCGGGGAGCTGTTTTTT
CASSPDPTGELFF
>TRBD2|-|TRBJ2-4|TRBV28
TGTGCCAGCAGTACGTGGACTAGCGGGCGTAGGTTATCCAAAAACATTCAGTACTTC
CASSTWTSGRRLSKNIQYF
>-|-|TRBJ2-7|TRBV2
TGTGCCAGCAGTGTAGTATTCAACGAGCAGTACTTC
CASSVVFNEQYF
>-|-|TRBJ2-7|TRBV9
TGTGCCAGCAGCGTAGGGGGAAACCCCTACGAGCAGTACTTC
CASSVGGNPYEQYF
>-|-|TRBJ2-3|TRBV19
TGTGCCAGTGTCAACACAGATACGCAGTATTTT
CASVNTDTQYF
>-|-|TRBJ2-2|TRBV6-6
TGTGCCAGCAGTTACGTATGGGGTAGGAACACCGGGGAGCTGTTTTTT
CASSYVWGRNTGELFF
>-|-|TRBJ2-7|TRBV30
TGTGCCTGGAGGTGGGAGAACTACGAGCAGTACTTC
CAWRWENYEQYF
>-|once|TRBJ1-4|TRBV28
TGTGCCAGCGCTACCCGAAAGGAGATGAATGAAAAACTGTTTTTT
CASATRKEMNEKLFF
>-|-|TRBJ2-7|TRBV21-1
TGTGCCAGCAGCAAAGTGACAGTGAGCTCCTACGAGCAGTACTTC
CASSKVTVSSYEQYF
>TRBD1|-|TRBJ2-7|TRBV6-1
TGTGCCAGCAAAACAGACAGGGTATCCTACGAGCAGTACTTC
CASKTDRVSYEQYF
>-|-|TRBJ1-2|TRBV4-3
TGCGCCAGCAGCCGAGAGCAGGGAAGTGTGCGCTATGGCTACACCTTC
CASSREQGSVRYGYTF
>-|-|TRBJ2-1|TRBV7-9
TGTGCCAGCAGCGAAAGGGCTGTTGAGCAGTTCTTC
CASSERAVEQFF
>TRBD1|-|TRBJ2-7|TRBV18
TGTGCCAGCTCACCCGGGGGCGGGGACAGGGGCTCCTACGAGCAGTACTTC
CASSPGGGDRGSYEQYF
>TRBD2|-|TRBJ2-5|TRBV15
TGTGCCACCAGCAGAGTTTTGGCGGGAGGGCCCCAAGAGACCCAGTACTTC
CATSRVLAGGPQETQYF
>TRBD1|-|TRBJ2-1|TRBV27
TGTGCCAGCAATTCCGGGACAGGGGGCAATGAGCAGTTCTTC
CASNSGTGGNEQFF
>-|-|TRBJ2-4|TRBV9
TGTGCCAGCAGCGAGGATGGGTCGGTCAAAAACATTCAGTACTTC
CASSEDGSVKNIQYF
>-|once|TRBJ1-1|TRBV28
TGTGCCAGCAGTTCCGGGGGGGAGAACACTGAAGCTTTCTTT
CASSSGGENTEAFF
>TRBD1|-|TRBJ2-2|TRBV15
TGTGCCACCAGCGGAATCGGGACAGATAACACCGGGGAGCTGTTTTTT
CATSGIGTDNTGELFF
>-|once|TRBJ2-5|TRBV28
TGTGCCAGCAGTTTAGGGGCCCGGTACACCGGATTAGAGACCCAGTACTTC
CASSLGARYTGLETQYF
>TRBD2|-|TRBJ2-1|TRBV28
TGTGCCAGCAGAAGCGGGAGCTCCTACAATGAGCAGTTCTTC
CASRSGSSYNEQFF
>TRBD1|-|TRBJ2-7|TRBV5-1
TGCGCCAGCAGCGGACCTCGACAGGGGGCTCGGTACGAGCAGTACTTC
CASSGPRQGARYEQYF
>-|once|TRBJ1-2|TRBV6-5
TGTGCCAGCAGCTCCAGATCGGACTACACCTTC
CASSSRSDYTF
>TRBD1|-|TRBJ1-4|TRBV28
TGTGCCAGCAGTTTTAGGAACGGGACAGGTCCCCTAAAACTGTTTTTT
CASSFRNGTGPLKLFF
>-|-|TRBJ1-1|TRBV5-5
TGTGCCAGCAGCTTGGGGTCACGGATGAACACTGAAGCTTTCTTT
CASSLGSRMNTEAFF
>-|-|TRBJ2-7|TRBV19
TGTGCCAGTAGTATAGGGGGCGGCGGGCGTCCCTACGAGCAGTACTTC
CASSIGGGGRPYEQYF
>-|-|TRBJ2-1|TRBV19
TGTGCCAGTAGTTCCCAGATTGAGCAGTTCTTC
CASSSQIEQFF
>-|-|TRBJ1-5|TRBV7-9
TGTGCCAGCAGCTTCTCCTCCATCAATCAGCCCCAGCATTTT
CASSFSSINQPQHF
>TRBD2|-|TRBJ2-7|TRBV4-3
TGCGCCAGCAGCGCCGGGACTAGCTCCTACGAGCAGTACTTC
CASSAGTSSYEQYF
>-|-|TRBJ1-2|TRBV4-1
TGCGCCAGCAGCCAAGATTTTTTTCAGGGGAGCGACTATGGCTACACCTTC
CASSQDFFQGSDYGYTF
>-|-|TRBJ1-4|TRBV15
TGTGCCACCAGCAGAGATTCGAACAGGCTAGGCGAAAAACTGTTTTTT
CATSRDSNRLGEKLFF
>-|-|TRBJ1-2|TRBV4-3
TGCGCCAGCAGCCTTCGGTCCGGGTCCCCCTATGGCTACACCTTC
CASSLRSGSPYGYTF